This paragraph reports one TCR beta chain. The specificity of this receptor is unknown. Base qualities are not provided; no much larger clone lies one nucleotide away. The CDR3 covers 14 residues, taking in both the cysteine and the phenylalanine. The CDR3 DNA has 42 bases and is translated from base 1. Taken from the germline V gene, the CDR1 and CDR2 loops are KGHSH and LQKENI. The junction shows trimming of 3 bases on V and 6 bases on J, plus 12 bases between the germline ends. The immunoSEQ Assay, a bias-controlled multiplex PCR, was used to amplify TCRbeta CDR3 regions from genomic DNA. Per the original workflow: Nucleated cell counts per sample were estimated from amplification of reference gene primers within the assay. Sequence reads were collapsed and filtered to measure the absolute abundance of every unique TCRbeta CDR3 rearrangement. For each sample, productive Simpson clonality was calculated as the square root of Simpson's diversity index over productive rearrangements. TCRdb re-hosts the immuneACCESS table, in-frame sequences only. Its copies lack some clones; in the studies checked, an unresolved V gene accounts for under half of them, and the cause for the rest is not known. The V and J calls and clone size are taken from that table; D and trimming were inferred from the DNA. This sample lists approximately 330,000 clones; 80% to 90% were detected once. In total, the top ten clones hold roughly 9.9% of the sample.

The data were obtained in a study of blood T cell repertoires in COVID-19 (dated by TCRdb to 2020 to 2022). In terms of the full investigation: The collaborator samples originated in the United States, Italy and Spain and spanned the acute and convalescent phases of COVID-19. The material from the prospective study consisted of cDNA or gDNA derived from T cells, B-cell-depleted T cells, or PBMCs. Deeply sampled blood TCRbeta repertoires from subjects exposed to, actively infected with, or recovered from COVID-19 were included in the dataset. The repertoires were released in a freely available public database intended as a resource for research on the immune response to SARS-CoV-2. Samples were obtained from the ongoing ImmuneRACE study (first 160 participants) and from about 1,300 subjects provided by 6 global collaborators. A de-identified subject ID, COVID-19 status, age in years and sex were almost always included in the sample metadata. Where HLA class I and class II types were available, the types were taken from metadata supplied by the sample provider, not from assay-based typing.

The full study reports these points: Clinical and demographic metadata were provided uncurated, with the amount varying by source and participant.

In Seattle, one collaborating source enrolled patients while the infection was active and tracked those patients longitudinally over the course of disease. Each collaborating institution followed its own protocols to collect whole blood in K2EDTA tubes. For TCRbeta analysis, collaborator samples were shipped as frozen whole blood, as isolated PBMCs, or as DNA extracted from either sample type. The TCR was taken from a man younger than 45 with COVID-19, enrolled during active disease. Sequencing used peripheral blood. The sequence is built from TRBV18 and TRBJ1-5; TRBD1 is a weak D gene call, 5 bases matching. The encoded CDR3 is CASSPVGGVQPQHF. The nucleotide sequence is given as TGTGCCAGCTCACCGGTCGGGGGAGTTCAGCCCCAGCATTTT.